Listed below are T cell receptor beta chains from one sample, sequenced in a study of regulatory T cells in long-lasting Graves disease. Each CDR3 protein gets one entry after TCRdb re-called the multiplex PCR reads with MiXCR. The sample has fewer than 500,000 distinct CDR3 sequences; roughly 17% are singletons. This sample was also put to use in a study of T cells in Graves' hyperthyroidism and ophthalmopathy.

Sequenced material: peripheral blood mononuclear cells (PBMCs), taken at new diagnosis, from a patient treated with antithyroid drugs. These receptors came from a man aged 35 to 55 with Graves disease. The CDR3 runs from the conserved cysteine through the conserved F or W. Each record gives: D gene, J gene, V gene, clone size, CDR3 protein, CDR3 DNA. D genes are given only for firm matches. Some rows have no size entry. The others give once, few or many, or a class for an expanded clone.

>-|TRBJ2-3|TRBV6-2/TRBV6-3|many
CASKRASSTDTQYF
TGTGCCAGCAAACGAGCGTCTAGCACAGATACGCAGTATTTT
>TRBD1|TRBJ1-2|TRBV18|-
CASSALLGTGGGYTF
TGTGCCAGCTCAGCCCTACTCGGGACAGGGGGAGGCTACACCTTC
>TRBD2|TRBJ2-5|TRBV20-1|many
CSAKGTSGSMETQYF
TGCAGTGCAAAGGGAACTAGCGGGAGTATGGAGACCCAGTACTTC
>-|TRBJ2-5|TRBV6-1|-
CASRRVQETQYF
TGTGCCAGTAGACGCGTCCAAGAGACCCAGTACTTC
>-|TRBJ2-3|TRBV3-1|many
CASSHGATDTQYF
TGTGCCAGCAGCCACGGGGCCACAGATACGCAGTATTTT
>TRBD1|TRBJ2-7|TRBV27|many
CASSPTSGGQGSSYEQYF
TGTGCCAGCAGTCCGACTTCGGGAGGACAGGGGAGCTCCTACGAGCAGTACTTC
>TRBD2|TRBJ2-4|TRBV28|many
CASNPRTSGAKNIQYF
TGTGCCAGCAACCCCCGGACTAGCGGGGCCAAAAACATTCAGTACTTC
>-|TRBJ1-5|TRBV28|many
CASSLNRLLKPQHF
TGTGCCAGCAGTTTAAACAGGCTGCTGAAGCCCCAGCATTTT
>TRBD2|TRBJ2-1|TRBV4-2|few
CASSLALAGNNEQFF
TGTGCCAGCAGCCTGGCCCTAGCGGGAAACAATGAGCAGTTCTTC
>TRBD2|TRBJ2-1|TRBV12-3/TRBV12-4|-
CASSPGTSGSSGNEQFF
TGTGCCAGCAGTCCAGGGACTAGCGGGAGTTCAGGTAATGAGCAGTTCTTC
>-|TRBJ1-2|TRBV12-3/TRBV12-4|many
CASSPLESYGYTF
TGTGCCAGCAGTCCCTTAGAGTCCTATGGCTACACCTTC
>-|TRBJ2-7|TRBV28|many
CAAMGGFSYEQYF
TGTGCCGCCATGGGCGGGTTCTCCTACGAGCAGTACTTC
>-|TRBJ2-3|TRBV7-3|many
CASSSIGSGGDTQYF
TGTGCCAGCAGCTCAATCGGGAGTGGAGGAGATACGCAGTATTTT
>-|TRBJ2-1|TRBV28|many
CASSRTRGYNEQFF
TGTGCCAGCAGTAGGACTAGGGGGTACAATGAGCAGTTCTTC
>-|TRBJ2-7|TRBV2|many
CASSSQQSYEQYF
TGTGCCAGCAGTAGCCAACAGTCCTACGAGCAGTACTTC
>-|TRBJ2-2|TRBV2|many
CASSESDFGELFF
TGTGCCAGCAGTGAATCCGACTTCGGGGAGCTGTTTTTT